This record concerns one T cell receptor beta chain sequence. As yet, its antigen is unknown. This sample is drawn from a study of chemoradiotherapy in HPV16-positive cancers. Study overall: Candidate HPV-specific clones and shared TCR motifs came from two HPV16-positive patients.

Method: immunoSEQ multiplex PCR; TCRdb's copy keeps in-frame clones and lacks some. The sample holds a few thousand clones, approximately 91% seen once. Notes on the study in general: In HPV16-positive patients, HPV-responsive T-cell expansion tracked better recurrence-free survival. During treatment, candidate HPV-specific clones and E7-related motifs expanded in tumor.

Over chemoradiotherapy, repertoires were sampled more than once. V was shortened by 3 bases and J by 0 bases, with 17 bases between the two germline ends. This CDR3 has 16 amino acids. Germline V lookup: CDR1 GTSNPN, CDR2 SVGIG (reference sequence). The rearrangement joins TRBV30 to TRBJ1-1; D is possibly TRBD1 (6 bases). The starting material was tumor tissue, obtained from a patient who underwent chemoradiotherapy. The clonotype was recovered from a human donor with HPV-associated anogenital cancer. CDR3 residues: CAWRRKTGTMNTEAFF. The CDR3 DNA sequence: TGTGCCTGGAGAAGAAAGACAGGCACTATGAACACTGAAGCTTTCTTT.